A single sample gave rise to the 20 T cell receptor beta chains below, sequenced in a study of T cell repertoires in ileal Crohn's disease. Time point reported: proximal margin of the surgical specimen (macroscopically non-inflamed). Profiled with immunoSEQ multiplex PCR; TCRdb holds only in-frame clones, not every one. The data contain approximately 6,800 clones, roughly 74% of them seen just once; the ten biggest clones take up around 10%. Source material: ileal tissue. The receptors originated from an adult with Crohn's disease.

The chain combines TRBV9 with TRBJ1-3; no reliable D call. The CDR3 spans 16 residues. Germline V gene lookup returns CDR1 SGDLS and CDR2 YYNGEE. V gave up 4 bases and J gave up 0 bases, with 14 bases separating them. The CDR3 region has the DNA TGTGCCAGCAGCCCCCTGGTTTTAGGCTCTGGAAACACCATATATTTT. Amino acids: CASSPLVLGSGNTIYF.

In this sample, this clone turned up a few times. The chain couples TRBV7-9 to TRBJ2-5, with 7 bases fitting TRBD1. This CDR3 is 13 amino acids long. J gave up 3 bases and V 5 bases, and 3 bases lay outside the gene matches. Germline CDR1 reads SEHNR; CDR2 reads FQNEAQ (reference sequence). DNA for the CDR3: TGTGCCAGCAGCCTCGGGACAGAAGAGACCCAGTACTTC. This sequence encodes CASSLGTEETQYF.

This sequence joins TRBV5-1 and TRBJ1-1; D is unresolved. Per germline, CDR1 SGHRS and CDR2 YFSETQ. The CDR3 spans 13 residues. Trimming removed 3 bases at V and 2 bases at J, with 8 bases between. The CDR3 reads CASSSGLNTEAFF. The CDR3 region has the DNA TGCGCCAGCAGCTCCGGGCTAAACACTGAAGCTTTCTTT.

This clone occurred a few times. The chain joins TRBV7-9 to TRBJ2-6; no clear D. Germline values: CDR1 SEHNR, CDR2 FQNEAQ (reference sequence). The CDR3 runs 16 residues. V dropped 1 base and J dropped 0 bases, with 7 bases sitting between them. CDR3 residues: CASSLDAASGANVLTF. Here the CDR3 DNA reads TGTGCCAGCAGCTTAGATGCTGCCTCTGGGGCCAACGTCCTGACTTTC.

The chain joins TRBV29-1 to TRBJ2-1, with a weak D call TRBD2 (5 bases). Germline V CDR1 and CDR2: SQVTM, ANQGSEA. The V end was cut by 4 bases, the J end by 5 bases, with 9 bases between. CDR3 size: 12 residues. The CDR3 loop reads CSVVRADNEQFF. CDR3 sequence (DNA): TGCAGCGTTGTGCGAGCGGACAATGAGCAGTTCTTC.

In its sample, this clone was seen a few times. The V gene is TRBV30, the J gene TRBJ2-7; TRBD1 is a possible D gene (5 bases). Trimming removed 5 bases from V and 3 bases from J, with 11 bases in between. The length of the CDR3 is 12 residues. Germline V gives CDR1 GTSNPN, CDR2 SVGIG (reference sequence). In DNA form, the CDR3 reads TGTGCCTGGCAGGGTCCACTCTACGAGCAGTACTTC. Its translation is CAWQGPLYEQYF.

The CDR3 here is CASSPGDLPYEQYF. CDR3 bases: TGTGCCAGCAGTCCTGGGGACTTACCCTACGAGCAGTACTTC. The chain couples TRBV6-5 to TRBJ2-7; D is possibly TRBD2 (6 bases). The CDR3 contains 14 residues. Trimming shortened V by 5 bases and J by 2 bases, and 13 bases separated the two germline ends. Germline lookup yields CDR1 MNHEY and CDR2 SVGAGI.

V gene TRBV7-9 combines with J gene TRBJ2-2, with TRBD1 matching 11 bases. Losses at the gene ends were 5 bases for V and 4 bases for J; bases not matched to a gene: 3. The CDR3 spans 15 residues. Germline V gene sequence: CDR1 SEHNR, CDR2 FQNEAQ (reference sequence). The CDR3 spells CASSQGQGGTGELFF. CDR3 DNA: TGTGCCAGCAGCCAGGGACAGGGGGGCACCGGGGAGCTGTTTTTT.

The chain has TRBV27 and TRBJ2-1; 12 positions agree with TRBD2. The V gene end was trimmed by 5 bases and the J gene end by 4 bases; junction bases not matched to a gene: 3. The CDR3 is 15 residues long. The V gene's germline CDR1 is MNHEY and CDR2 SMNVEV (reference sequence). CDR3 nucleotide sequence: TGTGCCAGCAGTACCGGGACTAGCGGGTACAATGAGCAGTTCTTC. Its translation: CASSTGTSGYNEQFF.

The chain links TRBV11-1 to TRBJ2-3, with a weak D call TRBD2 (6 bases). This CDR3 contains 15 residues. Germline loops: CDR1 SGHAT, CDR2 FQDESV (reference sequence). Trimming cost V 4 bases and J 1 base, with 12 bases left between them. CDR3: CASSSRVAGTDTQYF. CDR3 nucleotide sequence: TGTGCCAGCAGCTCCCGGGTAGCGGGCACAGATACGCAGTATTTT.

The J gene is TRBJ2-7, the V gene TRBV19; no reliable D call. The length of the CDR3 is 12 residues. Germline V gives CDR1 LNHDA, CDR2 SQIVND (reference sequence). V lost 1 base and J lost 6, with 7 bases in between. The CDR3 DNA sequence: TGTGCCAGTAGTATAGTGCAAGGCGAGCAGTACTTC. Its protein is CASSIVQGEQYF.

The chain carries TRBV2 and TRBJ1-4; D ambiguous. Germline assignment: CDR1 SNHLY and CDR2 FYNNEI. The ends were cut back, 7 bases at V and 0 bases at J, with 15 bases in the middle. CDR3 length: 16 amino acids. CDR3 nucleotide sequence: TGTGCCAGCATTAGAAATACGGACCCAACTAATGAAAAACTGTTTTTT. Amino acids: CASIRNTDPTNEKLFF.

The chain carries TRBV5-4 and TRBJ2-7; the D gene is possibly TRBD2 (6 bases). The length of the CDR3 is 15 residues. Germline assignment: CDR1 SGHNT and CDR2 YYREEE (reference sequence). Trimming shortened V by 1 base and J by 4 bases, and 15 bases separated the two germline ends. In DNA, the CDR3 is TGTGCCAGCAGCTTGCCCCCGGGAGTGGGGTACGAGCAGTACTTC. Its protein is CASSLPPGVGYEQYF.

The chain employs TRBV11-2 and TRBJ2-2; 11 positions match TRBD2. Germline V gene sequence: CDR1 SGHAT, CDR2 FQNNGV. CDR3 size: 15 residues. Germline trimming cut 5 bases from V and 4 bases from J; bases unmatched to any gene: 3. CDR3 coding DNA: TGTGCCAGCAGCCGGACTAGCGGGTCCACCGGGGAGCTGTTTTTT. Protein product: CASSRTSGSTGELFF.

This clone was counted a single time. The chain joins TRBV19 to TRBJ2-7; 9 bases match TRBD1. CDR1 and CDR2 from the germline V gene are LNHDA and SQIVND (reference sequence). The V segment lost 4 bases and the J segment 2 bases; nucleotides outside the gene matches: 3. This CDR3 is built from 14 residues. This CDR3 reads CASSTRDRAYEQYF. The CDR3, as DNA: TGTGCCAGTAGTACCAGGGACAGGGCCTACGAGCAGTACTTC.

J is TRBJ2-7 and V is TRBV5-6; D is unresolved. V lost 2 bases to trimming and J lost 0 bases, with 9 bases between them. Germline V gene data show CDR1 as SGHDT and CDR2 as YYEEEE. The CDR3 runs to 14 residues. CDR3 protein: CASSFLAGSYEQYF. In DNA, the CDR3 is TGTGCCAGCAGCTTCTTGGCAGGCTCCTACGAGCAGTACTTC.

This chain's CDR3 is CASSLAGTSGSSYEQYF. The CDR3, as DNA: TGTGCCAGCAGCTTAGCGGGGACTAGCGGATCCTCCTACGAGCAGTACTTC. The chain combines TRBV7-9 with TRBJ2-7; the match to TRBD2 covers 11 bases. This CDR3 contains 17 residues. Unmatched junction bases numbered 4, after V lost 0 bases and J lost 0 bases. Germline loops: CDR1 SEHNR, CDR2 FQNEAQ (reference sequence).

The chain is built from TRBV19 and TRBJ1-2, with 7 bases fitting TRBD1. Losses at the gene ends were 6 bases for V and 5 bases for J; bases not matched to a gene: 9. From germline, CDR1 is LNHDA and CDR2 SQIVND (reference sequence). The CDR3 extends over 14 amino acids. DNA of the CDR3: TGTGCCAGTAGAAAACAGGGGACGTCTTATGGCTACACCTTC. It translates to CASRKQGTSYGYTF. The variable domain in full, with the rest retrieved from reference TRBV19 and TRBJ1-2, is DGGITQSPKYLFRKEGQNVTLSCEQNLNHDAMYWYRQDPGQGLRLIYYSQIVNDFQKGDIAEGYSVSREKKESFPLTVTSAQKNPTAFYLCASRKQGTSYGYTFGSGTRLTVV.

The V and J genes are TRBV14 and TRBJ1-2; 11 bases agree with TRBD1. Germline CDR1 is SGHDN and CDR2 is FVKESK. This CDR3 region has 16 residues. The V segment lost 5 bases and the J segment 2 bases; nucleotides outside the gene matches: 7. CDR3 amino acids: CASSKVRTGGNYGYTF. CDR3 coding DNA: TGTGCCAGCAGCAAAGTGCGGACAGGGGGCAACTATGGCTACACCTTC.

The chain carries TRBV5-4 and TRBJ2-7; D gene ambiguous. The CDR3 contains 13 residues. Germline lookup yields CDR1 SGHNT and CDR2 YYREEE (reference sequence). Trimming took off 0 bases at V and 6 bases at J, with 10 bases between the two ends. CDR3 bases: TGTGCCAGCAGCTTGGGCCGCTCCCCCGAGCAGTACTTC. Translated: CASSLGRSPEQYF.